The subject of this entry is one TCR beta chain. The antigen remains undetermined. This entry belongs to a study of graft-versus-host responses after intestinal transplantation. On the study more broadly: Once they had received anti-thymocyte globulin induction, all recipients took tacrolimus and steroids for around 3 years.

The CDR3 loop spans 15 amino acids. V was shortened by 2 bases and J by 1 base, with 10 bases between the two germline ends. In germline, CDR1 is SEHNR, CDR2 FQNEAQ (reference sequence). TCRdb's copy holds only in-frame clones and misses some; the assay was immunoSEQ multiplex PCR. Of about 120,000 clones listed, approximately 94% are singletons. The TCR originated in a human donor who was the organ donor for an intestinal transplant. The source material was unstimulated CD4+ T cells sorted from spleen or lymph node cells, sampled before transplant. This chain links TRBV7-9 with TRBJ2-3; no reliable D call. For the CDR3, the DNA is TGTGCCAGCAGCTTAATAGTTCGGGGCACAGATACGCAGTATTTT. Its protein is CASSLIVRGTDTQYF.